This TCR beta chain was sequenced for a study of OX40 agonist ivuxolimab in advanced cancers. For the study at large: Intravenous ivuxolimab was administered to patients every 2 weeks at 0.01 to 10 mg/kg. Study-level points and caveats: Undetermined was the antigen specificity of the expanded peripheral T cells.

The CDR3 length is 15 residues. J gave up 8 bases and V 4 bases, and 8 bases lay outside the gene matches. The germline gives CDR1 MNHEY, CDR2 SMNVEV (reference sequence). Patients were ruled out by autoimmune disease history or systemic immunosuppression. With respect to this clone: Antigen: not known.

The protocol was immunoSEQ multiplex PCR, while the TCRdb copy is restricted to in-frame clones and leaves out a portion. The table records 35,000 to 40,000 clones, around 87% of them present only once. This specimen consisted of CD4+ or CD8+ T cells sorted from blood, obtained in a trial of the OX40 agonist ivuxolimab. The chain uses TRBV27 and TRBJ2-1; the match to TRBD2 covers 10 bases. The TCR was taken from an adult with an advanced solid tumor such as melanoma, head and neck, liver or kidney cancer. CDR3 protein: CASSWTSGVGDEQFF. In DNA, the CDR3 is TGTGCCAGCAGTTGGACTAGCGGAGTGGGGGATGAGCAGTTCTTC.